This T cell receptor beta chain was found in a study of regulatory T cells in long-lasting Graves disease. The study's findings and limits: TRBV28 was favored in persistent disease, as were TRBJ1-2 and TRBJ2-5. Newly diagnosed Graves' patients had higher TCR diversity than persistent ones. Comparison showed that persistent patients shared more public clonotypes (roughly 2,700) than new patients (966). Accuracy may have suffered from the small sample size.

This sample's time point: persistent/refractory GD, antithyroid drugs over 5 years with positive TRAb. The TCR library was made from RNA extracted from PBMCs. Germline V gene lookup returns CDR1 SGHDT and CDR2 YYEEEE. The CDR3 length is 16 residues. This clonotype turned up a few times. Its antigen remains unidentified. An end of the junction does not agree with germline; a read error may underlie this. HTBI primers from iRepertoire and Arm-PCR of CDR3 regions yielded the TCR beta libraries. TCRdb re-called the multiplex PCR reads with MiXCR, one entry per CDR3 protein. The data contain fewer than 550,000 distinct CDR3 sequences, 20% to 25% of them singletons.

The V and J genes are TRBV5-6 and TRBJ2-6, with 11 bases fitting TRBD1. The sequence derives from a female donor with Graves disease. The specimen was peripheral blood mononuclear cells (PBMCs), collected when the disease was refractory, from a patient treated with antithyroid drugs. The CDR3 region has the DNA TGTGCCAGCAGACGGACAGGGGGCGCTGGGGCCAACATCCTGACTTTC. It codes for CASRRTGGAGANILTF. Drawing the rest from reference TRBV5-6 and TRBJ2-6, the complete variable domain is DAGVTQSPTHLIKTRGQQVTLRCSPKSGHDTVSWYQQALGQGPQFIFQYYEEEERQRGNFPDRFSGHQFPNYSSELNVNALLLGDSALYLCASRRTGGAGANILTFGAGSRLTVL.